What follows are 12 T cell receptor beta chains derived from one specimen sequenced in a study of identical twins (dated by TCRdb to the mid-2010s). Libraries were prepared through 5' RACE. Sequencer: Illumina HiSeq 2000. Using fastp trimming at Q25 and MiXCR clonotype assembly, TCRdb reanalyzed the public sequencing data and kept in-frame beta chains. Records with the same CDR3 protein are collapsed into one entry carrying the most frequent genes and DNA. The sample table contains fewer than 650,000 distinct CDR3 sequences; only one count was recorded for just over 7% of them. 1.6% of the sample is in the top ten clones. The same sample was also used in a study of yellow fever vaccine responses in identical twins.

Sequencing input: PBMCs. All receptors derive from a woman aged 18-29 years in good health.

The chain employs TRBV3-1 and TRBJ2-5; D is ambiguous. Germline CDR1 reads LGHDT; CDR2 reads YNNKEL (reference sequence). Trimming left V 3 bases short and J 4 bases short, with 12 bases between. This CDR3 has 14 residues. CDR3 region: CASSQAQDRETQYF. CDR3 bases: TGTGCCAGCAGCCAGGCCCAGGATCGAGAGACCCAGTACTTC.

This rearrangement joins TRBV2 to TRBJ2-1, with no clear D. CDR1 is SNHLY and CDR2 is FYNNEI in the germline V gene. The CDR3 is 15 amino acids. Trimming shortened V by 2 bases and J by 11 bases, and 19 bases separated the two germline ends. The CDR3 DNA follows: TGTGCCAGCAGTGAAATCCTACGCCAAGGTGGTAAGCAGTTCTTC. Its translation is CASSEILRQGGKQFF.

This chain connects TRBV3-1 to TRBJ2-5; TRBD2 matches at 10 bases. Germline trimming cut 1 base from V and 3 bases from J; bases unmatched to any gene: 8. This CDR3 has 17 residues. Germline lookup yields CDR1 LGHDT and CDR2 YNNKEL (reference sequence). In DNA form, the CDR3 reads TGTGCCAGCAGCCAAGGTCCAGCGGGAGGGCCGGAAGAGACCCAGTACTTC. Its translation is CASSQGPAGGPEETQYF.

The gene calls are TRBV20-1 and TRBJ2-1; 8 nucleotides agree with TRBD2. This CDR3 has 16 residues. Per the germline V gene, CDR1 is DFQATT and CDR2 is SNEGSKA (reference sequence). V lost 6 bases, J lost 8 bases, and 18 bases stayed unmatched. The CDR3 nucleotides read TGCAGTGCCAGGGGACTAGGAGGTCACAGGGAGGATGAGCAGTTCTTC. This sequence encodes CSARGLGGHREDEQFF.

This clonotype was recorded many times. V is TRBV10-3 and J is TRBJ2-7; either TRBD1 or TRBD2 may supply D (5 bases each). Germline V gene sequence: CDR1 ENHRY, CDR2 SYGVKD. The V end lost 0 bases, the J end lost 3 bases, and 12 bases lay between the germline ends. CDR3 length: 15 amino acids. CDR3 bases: TGTGCCATCAGTGAGTCGAAGGGGACGGGCTACGAGCAGTACTTC. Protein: CAISESKGTGYEQYF.

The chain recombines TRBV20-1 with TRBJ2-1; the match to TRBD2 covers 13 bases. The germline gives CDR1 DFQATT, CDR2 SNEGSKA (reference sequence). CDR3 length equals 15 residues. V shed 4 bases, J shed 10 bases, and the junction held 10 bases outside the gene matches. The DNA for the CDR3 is TGCAGTGCTACCCCGACTAGCGGGGGGCCTTGGGAGCAGTTCTTC. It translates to CSATPTSGGPWEQFF.

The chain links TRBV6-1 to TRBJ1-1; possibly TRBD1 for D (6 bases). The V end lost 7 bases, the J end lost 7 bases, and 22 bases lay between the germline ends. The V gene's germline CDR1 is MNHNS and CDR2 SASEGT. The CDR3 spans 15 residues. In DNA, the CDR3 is TGTGCCAGCACTCTAGAAGTGGGGGCCCACCTTGAAGCTTTCTTT. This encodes CASTLEVGAHLEAFF.

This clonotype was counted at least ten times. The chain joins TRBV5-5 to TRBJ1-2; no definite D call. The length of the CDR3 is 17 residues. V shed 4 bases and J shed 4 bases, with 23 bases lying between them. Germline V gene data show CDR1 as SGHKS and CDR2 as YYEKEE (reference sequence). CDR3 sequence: CASSPGTASGGGYGYTF. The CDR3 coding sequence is TGTGCCAGCAGCCCCGGCACAGCCAGTGGTGGTGGCTATGGCTACACCTTC.

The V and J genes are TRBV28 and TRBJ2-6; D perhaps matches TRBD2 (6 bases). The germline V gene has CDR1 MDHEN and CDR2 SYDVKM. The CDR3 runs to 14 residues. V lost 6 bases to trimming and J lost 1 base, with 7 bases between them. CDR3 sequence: CASREGSGANVLTF. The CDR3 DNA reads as TGTGCCAGCAGGGAGGGGTCTGGGGCCAACGTCCTGACTTTC.

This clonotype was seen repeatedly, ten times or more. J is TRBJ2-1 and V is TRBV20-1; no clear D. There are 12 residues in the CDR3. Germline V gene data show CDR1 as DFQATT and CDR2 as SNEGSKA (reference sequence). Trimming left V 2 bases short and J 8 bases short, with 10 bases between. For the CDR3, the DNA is TGCAGTGCTAGACTAAAAGGCTATGAGCAGTTCTTC. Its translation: CSARLKGYEQFF.

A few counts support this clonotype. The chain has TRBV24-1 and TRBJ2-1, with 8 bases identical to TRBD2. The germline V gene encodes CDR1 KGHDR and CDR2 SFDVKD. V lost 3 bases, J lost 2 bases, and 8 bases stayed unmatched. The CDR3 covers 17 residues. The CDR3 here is CATSDDRTSRAYNEQFF. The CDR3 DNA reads TGTGCCACCAGTGATGACAGGACTAGCCGCGCCTACAATGAGCAGTTCTTC.

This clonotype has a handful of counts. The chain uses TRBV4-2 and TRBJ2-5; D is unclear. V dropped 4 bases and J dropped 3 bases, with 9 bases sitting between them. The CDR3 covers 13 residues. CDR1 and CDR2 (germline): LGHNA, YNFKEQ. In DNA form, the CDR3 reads TGTGCCAGCAGCCCAGACTGGAAAGAGACCCAGTACTTC. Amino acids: CASSPDWKETQYF.